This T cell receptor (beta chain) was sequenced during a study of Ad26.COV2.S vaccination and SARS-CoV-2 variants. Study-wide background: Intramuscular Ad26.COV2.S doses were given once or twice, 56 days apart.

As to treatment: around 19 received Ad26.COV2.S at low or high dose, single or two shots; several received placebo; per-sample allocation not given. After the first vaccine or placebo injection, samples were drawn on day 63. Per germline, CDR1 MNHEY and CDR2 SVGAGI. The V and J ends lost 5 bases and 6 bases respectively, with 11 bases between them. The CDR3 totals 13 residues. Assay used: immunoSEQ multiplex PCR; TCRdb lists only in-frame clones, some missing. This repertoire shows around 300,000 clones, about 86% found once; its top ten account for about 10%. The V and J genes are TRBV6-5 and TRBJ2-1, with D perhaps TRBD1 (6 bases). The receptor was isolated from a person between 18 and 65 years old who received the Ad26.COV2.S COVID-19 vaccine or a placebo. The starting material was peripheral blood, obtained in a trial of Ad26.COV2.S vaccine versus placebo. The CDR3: CASSQQGPNEQFF. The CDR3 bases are TGTGCCAGCAGTCAACAGGGCCCCAATGAGCAGTTCTTC.